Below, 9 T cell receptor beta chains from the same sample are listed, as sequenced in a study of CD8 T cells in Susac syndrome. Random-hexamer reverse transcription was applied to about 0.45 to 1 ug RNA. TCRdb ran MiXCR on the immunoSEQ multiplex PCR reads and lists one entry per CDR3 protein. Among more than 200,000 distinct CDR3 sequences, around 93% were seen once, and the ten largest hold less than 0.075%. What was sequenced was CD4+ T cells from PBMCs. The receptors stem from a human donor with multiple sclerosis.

The CDR3 sequence is CSVTWTGATDTQYF. The CDR3 DNA follows: TGCAGCGTTACGTGGACGGGGGCCACAGATACGCAGTATTTT. The V and J genes are TRBV29-1 and TRBJ2-3; D is perhaps TRBD1 or TRBD2 (6 bases each). V was clipped by 5 bases and J by 2 bases, with 14 bases between them. This CDR3 is built from 14 residues. Germline loops: CDR1 SQVTM, CDR2 ANQGSEA.

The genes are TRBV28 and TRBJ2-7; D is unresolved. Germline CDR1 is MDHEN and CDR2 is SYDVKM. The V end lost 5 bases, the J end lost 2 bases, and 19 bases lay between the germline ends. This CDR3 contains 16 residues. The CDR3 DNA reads TGTGCCAGCAGTCCCCTCCGGTTAGCTGTCACCTACGAGCAGTACTTC. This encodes CASSPLRLAVTYEQYF.

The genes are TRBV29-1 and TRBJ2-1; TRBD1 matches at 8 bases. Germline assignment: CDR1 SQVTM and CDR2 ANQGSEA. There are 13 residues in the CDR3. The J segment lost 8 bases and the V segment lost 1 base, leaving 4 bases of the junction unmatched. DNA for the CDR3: TGCAGCGTTGAAGGACAGGGGATCCATGAGCAGTTCTTC. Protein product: CSVEGQGIHEQFF.

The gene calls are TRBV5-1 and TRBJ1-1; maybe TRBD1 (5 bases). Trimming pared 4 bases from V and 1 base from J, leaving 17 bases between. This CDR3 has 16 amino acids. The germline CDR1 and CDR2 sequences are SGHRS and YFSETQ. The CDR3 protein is CASSLRQTYTNTEAFF. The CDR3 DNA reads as TGCGCCAGCAGCCTCCGACAGACCTATACGAACACTGAAGCTTTCTTT.

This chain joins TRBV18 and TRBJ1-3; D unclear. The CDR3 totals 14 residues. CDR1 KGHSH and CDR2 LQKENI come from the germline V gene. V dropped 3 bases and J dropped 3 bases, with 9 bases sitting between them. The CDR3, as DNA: TGTGCCAGCTCACCCGGACCAGGTGGAAACACCATATATTTT. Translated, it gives CASSPGPGGNTIYF.

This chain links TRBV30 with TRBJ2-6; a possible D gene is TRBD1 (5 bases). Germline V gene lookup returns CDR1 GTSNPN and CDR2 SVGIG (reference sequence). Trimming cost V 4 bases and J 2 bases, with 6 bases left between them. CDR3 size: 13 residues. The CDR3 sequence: CAWTGTGANVLTF. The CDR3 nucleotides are TGTGCCTGGACAGGGACTGGGGCCAACGTCCTGACTTTC.

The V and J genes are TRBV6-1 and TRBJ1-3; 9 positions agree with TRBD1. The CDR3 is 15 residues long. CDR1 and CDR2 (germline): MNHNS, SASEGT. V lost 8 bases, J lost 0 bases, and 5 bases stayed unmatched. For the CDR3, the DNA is TGTGCCAGCTCCCGGGACAGGGACTCTGGAAACACCATATATTTT. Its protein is CASSRDRDSGNTIYF.

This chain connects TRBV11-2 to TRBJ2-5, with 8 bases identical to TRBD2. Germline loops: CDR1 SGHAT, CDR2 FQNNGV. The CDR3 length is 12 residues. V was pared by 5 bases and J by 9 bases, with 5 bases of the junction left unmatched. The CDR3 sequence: CASSHPGRAQYF. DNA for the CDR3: TGTGCCAGCAGCCACCCCGGGAGGGCCCAGTACTTC.

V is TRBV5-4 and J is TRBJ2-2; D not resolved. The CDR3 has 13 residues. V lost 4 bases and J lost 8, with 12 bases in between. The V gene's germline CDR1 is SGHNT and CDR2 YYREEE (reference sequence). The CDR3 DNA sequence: TGTGCCAGCAGCGATGCTACGAGAGGGGAGCTGTTTTTT. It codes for CASSDATRGELFF.